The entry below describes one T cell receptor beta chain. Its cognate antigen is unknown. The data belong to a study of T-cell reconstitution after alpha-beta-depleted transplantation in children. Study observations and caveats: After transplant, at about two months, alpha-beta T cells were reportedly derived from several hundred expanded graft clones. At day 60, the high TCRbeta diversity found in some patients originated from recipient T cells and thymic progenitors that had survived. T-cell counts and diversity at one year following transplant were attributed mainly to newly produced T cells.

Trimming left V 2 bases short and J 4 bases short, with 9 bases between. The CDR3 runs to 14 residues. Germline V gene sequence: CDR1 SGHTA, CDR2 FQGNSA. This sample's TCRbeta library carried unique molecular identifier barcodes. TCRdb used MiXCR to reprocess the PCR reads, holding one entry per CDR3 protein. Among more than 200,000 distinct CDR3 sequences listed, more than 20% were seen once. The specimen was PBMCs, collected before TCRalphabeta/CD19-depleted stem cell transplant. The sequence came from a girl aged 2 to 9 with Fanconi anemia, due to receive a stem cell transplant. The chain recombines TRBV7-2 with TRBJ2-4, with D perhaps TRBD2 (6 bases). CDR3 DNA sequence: TGTGCCAGCAGCTTATTTGCGGGGAAAAACATTCAGTACTTC. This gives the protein CASSLFAGKNIQYF.